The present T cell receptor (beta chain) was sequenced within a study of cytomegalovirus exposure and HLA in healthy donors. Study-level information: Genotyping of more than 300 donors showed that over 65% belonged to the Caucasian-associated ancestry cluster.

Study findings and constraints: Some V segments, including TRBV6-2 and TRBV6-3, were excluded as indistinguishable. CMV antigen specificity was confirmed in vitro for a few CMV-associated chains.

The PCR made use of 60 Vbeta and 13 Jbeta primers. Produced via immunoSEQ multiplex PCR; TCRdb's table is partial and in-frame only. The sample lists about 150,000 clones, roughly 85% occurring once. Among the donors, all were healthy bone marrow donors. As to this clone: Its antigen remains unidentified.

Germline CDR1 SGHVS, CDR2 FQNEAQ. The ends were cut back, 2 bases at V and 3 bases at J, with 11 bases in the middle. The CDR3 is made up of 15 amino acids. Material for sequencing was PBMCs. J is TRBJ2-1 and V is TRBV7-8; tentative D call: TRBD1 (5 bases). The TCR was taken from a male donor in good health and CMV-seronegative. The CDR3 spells CASSLQGQGYNEQFF. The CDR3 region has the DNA TGTGCCAGCAGCTTACAAGGGCAGGGCTACAATGAGCAGTTCTTC.